This T cell receptor beta chain was documented in a study of shared clonotypes between healthy human individuals. Clones were sequenced by immunoSEQ multiplex PCR, and TCRdb holds only the in-frame ones, with some missing. Among about 820,000 clones, 85% to 95% were seen once, and the ten largest hold more than 20%. Trimming took off 5 bases at V and 1 base at J, with 12 bases between the two ends. The CDR3 length is 13 residues. The germline gives CDR1 SQVTM, CDR2 ANQGSEA. Terminally differentiated effector memory CD45RA+ cells were excluded from the naive CD8 cells, which were CD45RO-negative and positively selected for CCR7.

The sample comprised naive CD8+ T cells sorted from blood. This clonotype was sampled from a man aged 25 to 45 in good health. The rearrangement uses TRBV29-1 and TRBJ2-7; a possible D gene is TRBD1 (7 bases). The CDR3 spells CSVKTGTSYEQYF. The CDR3 DNA is TGCAGCGTTAAGACAGGGACTTCCTACGAGCAGTACTTC.